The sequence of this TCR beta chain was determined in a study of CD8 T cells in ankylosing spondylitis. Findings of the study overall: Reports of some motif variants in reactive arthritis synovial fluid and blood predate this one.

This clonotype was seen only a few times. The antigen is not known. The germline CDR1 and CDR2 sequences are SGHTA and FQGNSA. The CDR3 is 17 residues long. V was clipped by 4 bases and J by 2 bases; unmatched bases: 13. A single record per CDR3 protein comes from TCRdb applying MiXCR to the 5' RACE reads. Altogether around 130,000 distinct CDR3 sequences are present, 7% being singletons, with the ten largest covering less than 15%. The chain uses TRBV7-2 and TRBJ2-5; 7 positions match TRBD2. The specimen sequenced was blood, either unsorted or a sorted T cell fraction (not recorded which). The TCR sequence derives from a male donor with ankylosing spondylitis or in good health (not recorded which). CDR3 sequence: CASSSALFGGSQETQYF. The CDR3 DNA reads TGTGCCAGCAGCTCCGCCTTATTTGGCGGGAGTCAAGAGACCCAGTACTTC. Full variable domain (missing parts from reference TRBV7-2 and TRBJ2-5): GAGVSQSPSNKVTEKGKDVELRCDPISGHTALYWYRQSLGQGLEFLIYFQGNSAPDKSGLPSDRFSAERTGGSVSTLTIQRTQQEDSAVYLCASSSALFGGSQETQYFGPGTRLLVL.